This T cell receptor beta chain was recovered during a study of OX40 agonist ivuxolimab in advanced cancers. Sequencing used immunoSEQ multiplex PCR; TCRdb keeps in-frame clones, though not all of them. The sample has approximately 68,000 clones, 80% to 90% seen once. Concerning this clone itself: No antigen is known for it.

Findings of the study overall: CD8+ T cells showed, on average, more clonal expansion than CD4+ cells. Both blood CD4+ and CD8+ T cells showed clonal growth by week 6 at 0.1 to 3.0 mg/kg.

The CDR3 sequence is 18 residues long. CDR1 SGHRS and CDR2 YFSETQ come from the germline V gene. The V segment lost 2 bases and the J segment 1 base; nucleotides outside the gene matches: 4. The input for sequencing was CD4+ or CD8+ T cells sorted from blood, taken in a trial of the OX40 agonist ivuxolimab. The chain joins TRBV5-1 to TRBJ2-2, with 14 bases that match TRBD2. The source of this sequence is an adult with an advanced solid tumor such as melanoma, head and neck, liver or kidney cancer. As DNA, the CDR3 is TGCGCCAGCAGCTTTGGGACTAGCGGGGGCCGGAACACCGGGGAGCTGTTTTTT. Protein: CASSFGTSGGRNTGELFF.